The rows below give T cell receptor beta chains drawn from one sample of a study of regulatory T cells in long-lasting Graves disease. TCRdb re-called the multiplex PCR reads with MiXCR, one entry per CDR3 protein. The repertoire holds 300,000 to 400,000 distinct CDR3 sequences, with 15% to 17% as singletons. This material consisted of peripheral blood mononuclear cells (PBMCs), taken at new diagnosis, from a patient treated with antithyroid drugs. Every receptor here comes from a female donor with Graves disease. Both conserved end residues are part of each CDR3. Fields, in order: V gene, D gene, J gene, clone size, CDR3 protein, CDR3 DNA. A D gene is named only where the DNA matches it firmly. The size entry is marked missing in some rows and otherwise reads once, few, many or a size class.

>TRBV4-2|TRBD1|TRBJ1-2|few
CASSQESLRTGPNYGYTF
TGTGCCAGCAGCCAAGAGAGTTTGAGGACAGGGCCTAACTATGGCTACACCTTC
>TRBV10-1|.|TRBJ2-1|many
CASSESIGAYNEQFF
TGCGCCAGCAGTGAGTCAATCGGGGCATACAATGAGCAGTTCTTC
>TRBV30|TRBD2|TRBJ2-1|once
CAWSRLAGAGQFF
TGTGCCTGGAGTCGACTAGCGGGGGCGGGGCAGTTCTTC
>TRBV9|.|TRBJ2-5|few
CASSVRGEQTQYF
TGTGCCAGCAGCGTTCGCGGGGAGCAGACCCAGTACTTC
>TRBV6-1|.|TRBJ2-3|.
CASSPGDGRDTQYF
TGTGCCAGCAGCCCCGGGGATGGGAGGGATACGCAGTATTTT
>TRBV3-1|TRBD2|TRBJ2-1|many
CASSQRGWGGRNNEQFF
TGTGCCAGCAGCCAACGGGGTTGGGGGGGGAGGAACAATGAGCAGTTCTTC
>TRBV6-6|TRBD1|TRBJ1-5|few
CASNRGTAQNQPQHF
TGTGCCAGCAACCGAGGGACAGCACAAAATCAGCCCCAGCATTTT
>TRBV6-2/TRBV6-3|TRBD1|TRBJ2-7|many
CASSFAPGQGAGEQYF
TGTGCCAGCAGTTTCGCCCCGGGACAGGGGGCTGGCGAGCAGTACTTC
>TRBV7-3|.|TRBJ1-1|many
CASSLVGGFGTEAFF
TGTGCCAGCAGCCTCGTCGGGGGGTTCGGCACTGAAGCTTTCTTT
>TRBV2|TRBD2|TRBJ2-7|.
CASAGGGLLSYEQYF
TGTGCCAGCGCAGGCGGGGGGCTACTCTCCTACGAGCAGTACTTC
>TRBV18|TRBD1|TRBJ2-7|.
CASSGQGHYEQYF
TGTGCCAGCTCAGGACAGGGGCACTACGAGCAGTACTTC
>TRBV20-1|TRBD1|TRBJ2-5|few
CSARDGTGGLGRTQYF
TGCAGTGCTAGAGATGGGACAGGGGGTTTGGGACGGACTCAGTACTTC
>TRBV19|.|TRBJ2-2|.
CASKKQGRNTGELFF
TGTGCCAGTAAAAAACAGGGTCGGAACACCGGGGAGCTGTTTTTT
>TRBV3-1|.|TRBJ1-1|many
CASSQDQPTGPNTEAFF
TGTGCCAGCAGCCAAGATCAGCCGACAGGACCGAACACTGAAGCTTTCTTT
>TRBV12-3/TRBV12-4|.|TRBJ2-2|many
CASSFRGAGNTGELFF
TGTGCCAGCAGTTTTAGGGGGGCGGGGAACACCGGGGAGCTGTTTTTT
>TRBV6-5|TRBD2|TRBJ2-7|many
CASSYSQRTSGSKNEQYF
TGTGCCAGCAGTTACTCGCAGCGGACTAGCGGGAGTAAGAACGAGCAGTACTTC
>TRBV13|TRBD1|TRBJ1-2|many
CASSLPGTGNSYTF
TGTGCCAGCAGCTTACCCGGGACAGGGAATTCCTACACCTTC
>TRBV6-5|.|TRBJ1-4|many
CASSYSRGGIGEKLFF
TGTGCCAGCAGTTACTCGAGAGGGGGGATAGGTGAAAAACTGTTTTTT
>TRBV28|TRBD1|TRBJ2-1|few
CASSSSPDRGWFF
TGTGCCAGCAGTTCCTCTCCGGACAGGGGATGGTTCTTC
>TRBV6-1|.|TRBJ2-1|many
CASRKSSYNEQFF
TGTGCCAGCAGAAAATCGTCCTACAATGAGCAGTTCTTC
>TRBV28|TRBD2|TRBJ2-3|many
CASSLLGEGSTDTQYF
TGTGCCAGCAGTTTGTTGGGGGAGGGTAGCACAGATACGCAGTATTTT
>TRBV2|.|TRBJ1-1|many
CAISTEAFF
TGTGCCATCAGTACTGAAGCTTTCTTT
>TRBV29-1|TRBD1|TRBJ1-5|many
CSAGQGAQPQHF
TGCAGCGCTGGACAGGGGGCACAGCCCCAGCATTTT
>TRBV27|.|TRBJ1-1|many
CASSRLSMNTEAFF
TGTGCCAGCTCCCGGCTGAGCATGAACACTGAAGCTTTCTTT
>TRBV28|.|TRBJ1-4|many
CASTATNEKLFF
TGTGCCAGCACTGCAACTAATGAAAAACTGTTTTTT
>TRBV30|TRBD1|TRBJ1-5|.
CAFTGGVSNQPQHF
TGTGCCTTTACAGGGGGCGTTAGCAATCAGCCCCAGCATTTT
>TRBV28|.|TRBJ1-2|many
CASIDGNYGYTF
TGTGCCAGCATTGACGGGAACTATGGCTACACCTTC
>TRBV19|.|TRBJ2-7|.
CASSIEGNYYEQYF
TGTGCCAGTAGTATAGAGGGGAATTACTACGAGCAGTACTTC
>TRBV12-3/TRBV12-4|.|TRBJ1-3|many
CASRKQGVGNTIYF
TGTGCCAGCAGAAAACAGGGCGTCGGAAACACCATATATTTT
>TRBV4-1|TRBD2|TRBJ2-7|many
CASSHTGGIYEQYF
TGCGCCAGCAGCCACACGGGAGGTATCTACGAGCAGTACTTC
>TRBV7-3|.|TRBJ2-1|many
CASSPFIGSDEQFF
TGTGCCAGCAGCCCCTTTATAGGGAGCGACGAGCAGTTCTTC
>TRBV15|.|TRBJ2-3|few
CATRLSSRRSLTDTQYF
TGTGCCACCAGACTGTCTAGCAGGAGGTCCCTCACAGATACGCAGTATTTT
>TRBV5-1|.|TRBJ1-5|few
CASRTGTSDNQPQHF
TGCGCCAGCAGGACCGGGACGTCAGATAATCAGCCCCAGCATTTT
>TRBV28|.|TRBJ2-6|many
CASSLVQAGANVLTF
TGTGCCAGCAGTTTAGTTCAGGCGGGGGCCAACGTCCTGACTTTC
>TRBV10-3|TRBD2|TRBJ2-1|.
CAISVASGTYNEQFF
TGTGCCATCAGTGTTGCTAGCGGGACGTACAATGAGCAGTTCTTC
>TRBV10-2|.|TRBJ2-2|.
CASSGPAMENTGELFF
TGCGCCAGCAGTGGGCCCGCGATGGAGAACACCGGGGAGCTGTTTTTT
>TRBV4-1|TRBD2|TRBJ2-1|.
CASSPPSVTSGRSSYNEQFF
TGCGCCAGCAGCCCTCCGTCCGTTACTAGCGGAAGAAGCTCCTACAATGAGCAGTTCTTC
>TRBV18|.|TRBJ1-5|many
CASNQGGNQPQHF
TGTGCCAGCAACCAGGGAGGAAATCAGCCCCAGCATTTT
>TRBV27|.|TRBJ2-1|.
CATRGGDGNEQFF
TGTGCCACCAGGGGTGGGGATGGCAATGAGCAGTTCTTC
>TRBV11-2|.|TRBJ1-1|many
CASSYLTGGAEAFF
TGTGCCAGCAGTTACCTTACGGGGGGAGCTGAAGCTTTCTTT
>TRBV6-1|.|TRBJ2-2|many
CASRGQAAAGGPGELFF
TGTGCCAGCAGAGGTCAGGCCGCCGCCGGGGGACCCGGGGAGCTGTTTTTT
>TRBV7-9|TRBD2|TRBJ2-5|many
CASSLIGTGGAKAEETQYF
TGTGCCAGCAGCTTAATTGGAACGGGAGGGGCTAAGGCAGAAGAGACCCAGTACTTC
>TRBV5-1|TRBD1|TRBJ1-1|many
CASSLERGREAFF
TGCGCCAGCAGCTTGGAAAGGGGGCGGGAAGCTTTCTTT
>TRBV5-4|.|TRBJ2-1|.
CASSRGPSANNEQFF
TGTGCCAGCAGCCGGGGGCCTAGCGCTAACAATGAGCAGTTCTTC
>TRBV30|.|TRBJ2-3|.
CAEADTQYF
TGTGCAGAGGCAGATACGCAGTATTTT
>TRBV7-9|.|TRBJ2-5|.
CASSFSLSSDIKTQYF
TGTGCCAGCAGCTTTTCGTTGTCTAGCGATATCAAGACCCAGTACTTC
>TRBV4-1|TRBD2|TRBJ2-7|many
CASSPQGGSGYEQYF
TGCGCCAGCAGCCCCCAGGGCGGGAGCGGGTACGAGCAGTACTTC
>TRBV24-1|TRBD1|TRBJ1-2|many
CATSDPDRGYGYTF
TGTGCCACCAGTGACCCCGACAGGGGTTATGGCTACACCTTC
>TRBV2|TRBD2|TRBJ2-1|many
CARQTSGGPAHYNEQFF
TGTGCCAGACAGACTAGCGGGGGGCCAGCGCACTACAATGAGCAGTTCTTC
>TRBV6-1|TRBD2|TRBJ2-4|few
CASRTGGASYF
TGTGCCAGCAGAACGGGGGGGGCCTCGTACTTC
>TRBV7-9|.|TRBJ2-3|many
CASSLARSTDTQYF
TGTGCCAGCAGCTTAGCACGGTCCACAGATACGCAGTATTTT